The rows below give T cell receptor beta chains drawn from one sample of a study of shared clonotypes between healthy human individuals. The protocol was immunoSEQ multiplex PCR, while the TCRdb copy is restricted to in-frame clones and leaves out a portion. The repertoire holds about 1.9 million clones, with 80% to 95% as singletons. Sequencing input: naive CD8+ T cells from PBMCs. The receptors stem from a man aged 18 to 35 in good health. Some clones in this sample may be carry-over from other donors' samples. CDR3s include the opening cysteine and the closing phenylalanine or tryptophan. Fields, in order: CDR3 length, clone size, D gene, J gene, V gene, CDR3 protein, CDR3 DNA. The D gene is left open where the match is weak. Only part of the rows carry a size: once, few, many, or a class if the clone is expanded.

CDR3 length: 17
clone size: NA
D gene: NA
J gene: TRBJ1-5
V gene: TRBV27
CDR3 protein: CASSSLLAAHSNQPQHF
CDR3 DNA: TGTGCCAGCAGTTCCCTGTTGGCGGCCCATAGCAATCAGCCCCAGCATTTT

CDR3 length: 13
clone size: NA
D gene: TRBD1
J gene: TRBJ2-7
V gene: TRBV29-1
CDR3 protein: CSATGTGHYEQYF
CDR3 DNA: TGCAGTGCGACCGGGACAGGTCATTACGAGCAGTACTTC

CDR3 length: 15
clone size: NA
D gene: NA
J gene: TRBJ2-6
V gene: TRBV27
CDR3 protein: CASRLRGSGANVLTF
CDR3 DNA: TGTGCCAGCAGACTTAGGGGCTCTGGGGCCAACGTCCTGACTTTC

CDR3 length: 14
clone size: few
D gene: NA
J gene: TRBJ1-5
V gene: TRBV28
CDR3 protein: CASTLVRAAGPQHF
CDR3 DNA: TGTGCCAGCACCCTGGTGAGGGCCGCGGGGCCCCAGCATTTT

CDR3 length: 17
clone size: once
D gene: TRBD2
J gene: TRBJ2-2
V gene: TRBV11-3
CDR3 protein: CASSEASGTANTGELFF
CDR3 DNA: TGTGCCAGCAGCGAGGCTAGCGGGACGGCAAACACCGGGGAGCTGTTTTTT

CDR3 length: 12
clone size: NA
D gene: TRBD2
J gene: TRBJ2-7
V gene: TRBV19
CDR3 protein: CATGAGAYEQYF
CDR3 DNA: TGTGCTACGGGAGCGGGAGCTTACGAGCAGTACTTC

CDR3 length: 13
clone size: NA
D gene: NA
J gene: TRBJ2-7
V gene: TRBV7-3
CDR3 protein: CASSLSQAHEQYF
CDR3 DNA: TGTGCCAGCAGCTTATCCCAAGCGCACGAGCAGTACTTC

CDR3 length: 17
clone size: NA
D gene: TRBD2
J gene: TRBJ2-1
V gene: TRBV4-2
CDR3 protein: CASSQDFGLAGHNEQFF
CDR3 DNA: TGTGCCAGCAGCCAAGATTTCGGGCTAGCGGGACACAATGAGCAGTTCTTC

CDR3 length: 12
clone size: once
D gene: NA
J gene: TRBJ2-7
V gene: TRBV7-9
CDR3 protein: CASSLTTYEQYF
CDR3 DNA: TGTGCCAGCAGCTTAACCACCTACGAGCAGTACTTC

CDR3 length: 15
clone size: NA
D gene: NA
J gene: TRBJ2-5
V gene: TRBV27
CDR3 protein: CASSLWTGGRETQYF
CDR3 DNA: TGTGCCAGCAGTTTATGGACGGGGGGCCGAGAGACCCAGTACTTC

CDR3 length: 17
clone size: NA
D gene: TRBD1
J gene: TRBJ2-1
V gene: TRBV5-1
CDR3 protein: CASSLLTGQGAGNEQFF
CDR3 DNA: TGCGCCAGCAGCCTACTTACGGGACAGGGGGCGGGCAATGAGCAGTTCTTC

CDR3 length: 15
clone size: NA
D gene: NA
J gene: TRBJ1-2
V gene: TRBV7-8
CDR3 protein: CASSPTGGVDYGYTF
CDR3 DNA: TGTGCCAGCAGCCCGACTGGGGGGGTGGACTATGGCTACACCTTC

CDR3 length: 18
clone size: NA
D gene: TRBD1
J gene: TRBJ2-1
V gene: TRBV7-6
CDR3 protein: CASSLVGGRSQRYNEQFF
CDR3 DNA: TGTGCCAGCAGCTTAGTAGGGGGCAGATCCCAAAGATACAATGAGCAGTTCTTC

CDR3 length: 18
clone size: NA
D gene: TRBD2
J gene: TRBJ2-1
V gene: TRBV9
CDR3 protein: CASTPRGLAGVGYNEQFF
CDR3 DNA: TGTGCCAGCACCCCCCGAGGGCTAGCGGGAGTGGGTTACAATGAGCAGTTCTTC

CDR3 length: 17
clone size: NA
D gene: TRBD1
J gene: TRBJ1-2
V gene: TRBV14
CDR3 protein: CASSQLFSGTGGGGYTF
CDR3 DNA: TGTGCCAGCAGCCAACTTTTCTCCGGGACAGGGGGCGGCGGCTACACCTTC

CDR3 length: 15
clone size: NA
D gene: NA
J gene: TRBJ1-2
V gene: TRBV10-3
CDR3 protein: CAISEWQGLGYGYTF
CDR3 DNA: TGTGCCATCAGTGAGTGGCAGGGGTTAGGCTATGGCTACACCTTC

CDR3 length: 16
clone size: NA
D gene: NA
J gene: TRBJ2-1
V gene: TRBV27
CDR3 protein: CASSRGAGSSYNEQFF
CDR3 DNA: TGTGCCAGCAGCCGGGGGGCGGGTTCCTCCTACAATGAGCAGTTCTTC

CDR3 length: 15
clone size: NA
D gene: NA
J gene: TRBJ1-2
V gene: TRBV5-8
CDR3 protein: CASSIAGQTIYGYTF
CDR3 DNA: TGTGCCAGCAGCATTGCCGGGCAGACGATCTATGGCTACACCTTC

CDR3 length: 15
clone size: NA
D gene: NA
J gene: TRBJ1-1
V gene: TRBV28
CDR3 protein: CASKEHYTPGTEAFF
CDR3 DNA: TGTGCCAGCAAGGAACATTACACACCGGGCACTGAAGCTTTCTTT

CDR3 length: 15
clone size: NA
D gene: NA
J gene: TRBJ2-7
V gene: TRBV28
CDR3 protein: CASSPGAGESYEQYF
CDR3 DNA: TGTGCCAGCAGTCCCGGGGCTGGGGAATCCTACGAGCAGTACTTC

CDR3 length: 14
clone size: NA
D gene: NA
J gene: TRBJ2-6
V gene: TRBV28
CDR3 protein: CASSSSGRANVLTF
CDR3 DNA: TGTGCCAGCAGTTCGTCGGGGAGGGCCAACGTCCTGACTTTC

CDR3 length: 16
clone size: NA
D gene: NA
J gene: TRBJ2-5
V gene: TRBV7-9
CDR3 protein: CASSLAGTPDQETQYF
CDR3 DNA: TGTGCCAGCAGCTTGGCCGGGACCCCAGACCAAGAGACCCAGTACTTC

CDR3 length: 15
clone size: NA
D gene: TRBD2
J gene: TRBJ2-7
V gene: TRBV7-8
CDR3 protein: CASSLGSSGSHEQYF
CDR3 DNA: TGTGCCAGCAGCTTAGGATCTAGCGGCAGTCACGAGCAGTACTTC

CDR3 length: 15
clone size: NA
D gene: NA
J gene: TRBJ2-7
V gene: TRBV7-9
CDR3 protein: CASSSSRGPTYEQYF
CDR3 DNA: TGTGCCAGCAGCTCATCCAGGGGACCCACCTACGAGCAGTACTTC

CDR3 length: 15
clone size: NA
D gene: NA
J gene: TRBJ1-2
V gene: TRBV19
CDR3 protein: CASGNGGEISYGYTF
CDR3 DNA: TGTGCCAGTGGGAATGGGGGGGAGATATCCTATGGCTACACCTTC

CDR3 length: 17
clone size: NA
D gene: NA
J gene: TRBJ2-1
V gene: TRBV28
CDR3 protein: CASSLHPGLRGHNEQFF
CDR3 DNA: TGTGCCAGCAGTCTACATCCGGGCCTGCGGGGACACAATGAGCAGTTCTTC

CDR3 length: 12
clone size: NA
D gene: NA
J gene: TRBJ2-7
V gene: TRBV12-5
CDR3 protein: CASGPSPYEQYF
CDR3 DNA: TGTGCTAGTGGTCCCTCCCCCTACGAGCAGTACTTC

CDR3 length: 14
clone size: NA
D gene: NA
J gene: TRBJ2-3
V gene: TRBV7-8
CDR3 protein: CASSGRDMTYTQYF
CDR3 DNA: TGTGCCAGCAGCGGCCGGGACATGACATATACGCAGTATTTT

CDR3 length: 14
clone size: NA
D gene: TRBD1
J gene: TRBJ2-7
V gene: TRBV27
CDR3 protein: CASSLWGQGSEQYF
CDR3 DNA: TGTGCCAGCAGTTTATGGGGACAGGGCTCCGAGCAGTACTTC

CDR3 length: 15
clone size: NA
D gene: TRBD2
J gene: TRBJ2-2
V gene: TRBV7-9
CDR3 protein: CASSFFLAGIEELFF
CDR3 DNA: TGTGCCAGCAGCTTCTTCCTAGCGGGAATCGAGGAGCTGTTTTTT

CDR3 length: 16
clone size: NA
D gene: TRBD2
J gene: TRBJ2-3
V gene: TRBV28
CDR3 protein: CASSLSSGRRSDTQYF
CDR3 DNA: TGTGCCAGCAGTTTGAGTAGCGGGAGAAGGAGTGATACGCAGTATTTT